This TCR beta chain was obtained from a study of blood T cell repertoires in COVID-19. Participants were aged 18 to 89 years, lived in around 22 US areas, and enrolled virtually. Assignment of participants to cohorts was predicated upon participant-reported clinical history. Two negative PCRs, clearance, or symptom resolution were required of recovered Cohort 3 donors. In the source study's methods: Cell counts per sample came from amplifying reference gene primers. This table comes from immunoSEQ multiplex PCR, and its TCRdb copy is limited to in-frame clones, with some not included. The V and J calls and the clone size are those of that table, but D and trimming were determined from the DNA. Among under 200,000 clones, around 82% were seen once, and the ten largest hold around 18%. This clonotype was obtained from a man between 60 and 75 years old who had recovered from COVID-19. Sample: PBMCs or T cells enriched from blood (not recorded which).

As DNA, the CDR3 is TGTGCCAGCAGCTCCTGGGGAGGGAAACCGAATTCACCCCTCCACTTT. The encoded protein is CASSSWGGKPNSPLHF. V is TRBV5-4 and J is TRBJ1-6; D not certain. V was trimmed by 3 bases and J by 7 bases, leaving 17 bases between them. The CDR3 length is 16 residues. From germline, CDR1 is SGHNT and CDR2 YYREEE (reference sequence).